This T cell receptor (beta chain) was observed in a study of early T cells in non-severe SARS-CoV-2 infection. This clonotype has more than one count but fewer than ten. Germline-derived CDR1 and CDR2 are WNHNN and SYGVQD (reference sequence). Trimming shortened V by 4 bases and J by 4 bases, and 7 bases separated the two germline ends. There are 13 residues in the CDR3. Unique molecular identifiers tagged individual cDNA molecules. TCRdb redid the calling of the 5' RACE reads with MiXCR, one entry per CDR3 protein. The sample contains about 40,000 distinct CDR3 sequences, roughly 5% of which appear only once.

This TCR came from an adult who was a healthcare worker with PCR-confirmed SARS-CoV-2 infection or an uninfected control (not recorded which). Sequenced input: whole blood. The V call is TRBV10-1, the J call TRBJ2-2; D assignment may be TRBD1 or TRBD2 (5 bases each). This chain's CDR3 is CASSAGSTGELFF. In DNA form, the CDR3 reads TGCGCCAGCAGTGCAGGGAGCACCGGGGAGCTGTTTTTT.